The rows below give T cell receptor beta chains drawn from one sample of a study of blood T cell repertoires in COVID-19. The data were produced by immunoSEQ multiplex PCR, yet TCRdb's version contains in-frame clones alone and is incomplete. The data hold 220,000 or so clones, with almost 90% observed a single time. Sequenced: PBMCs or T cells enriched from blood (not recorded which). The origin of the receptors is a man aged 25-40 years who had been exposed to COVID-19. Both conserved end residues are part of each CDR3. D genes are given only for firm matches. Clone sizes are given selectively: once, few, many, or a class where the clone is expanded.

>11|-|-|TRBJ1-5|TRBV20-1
CSARAYQPQHF
TGCAGTGCTAGAGCGTATCAGCCCCAGCATTTT
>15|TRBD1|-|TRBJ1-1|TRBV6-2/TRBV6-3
CASSYFGTGITEAFF
TGTGCCAGCAGTTACTTCGGGACAGGGATCACTGAAGCTTTCTTT
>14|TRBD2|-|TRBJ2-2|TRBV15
CATSRAGGLEELFF
TGTGCCACCAGCAGGGCGGGGGGGCTGGAGGAGCTGTTTTTT
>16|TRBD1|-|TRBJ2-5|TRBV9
CASSVGVRDSQETQYF
TGTGCCAGCAGCGTAGGGGTCCGGGACAGTCAAGAGACCCAGTACTTC
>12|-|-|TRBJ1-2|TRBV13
CASSPQGYGYTF
TGTGCCAGCAGCCCCCAGGGTTATGGCTACACCTTC
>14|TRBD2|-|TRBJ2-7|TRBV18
CASSLAGGPYEQYF
TGTGCCAGCTCACTAGCGGGGGGGCCCTACGAGCAGTACTTC
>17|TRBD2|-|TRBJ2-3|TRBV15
CATSRDDARRGGYTQYF
TGTGCCACCAGCAGAGATGATGCTCGGCGGGGGGGGTATACGCAGTATTTT
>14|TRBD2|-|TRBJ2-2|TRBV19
CATQGGAETGELFF
TGTGCCACCCAGGGAGGGGCGGAGACCGGGGAGCTGTTTTTT
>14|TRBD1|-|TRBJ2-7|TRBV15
CATSSRQGHYEQYF
TGTGCCACCAGCAGCCGACAGGGGCACTACGAGCAGTACTTC
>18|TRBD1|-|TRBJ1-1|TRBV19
CASSIRGSTGATNTEAFF
TGTGCCAGTAGTATCCGCGGCTCGACAGGGGCCACGAACACTGAAGCTTTCTTT
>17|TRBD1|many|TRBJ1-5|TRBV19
CASRPGTGPGGNQPQHF
TGTGCCAGTCGTCCCGGGACAGGCCCGGGGGGCAATCAGCCCCAGCATTTT
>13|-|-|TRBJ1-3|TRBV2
CASMRTVGNTIYF
TGTGCCAGCATGCGGACTGTGGGAAACACCATATATTTT
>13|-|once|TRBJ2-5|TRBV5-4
CASSFGGGETQYF
TGTGCCAGCAGCTTTGGAGGTGGGGAGACCCAGTACTTC
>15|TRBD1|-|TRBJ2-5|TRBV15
CATSRGRGQAMTQYF
TGTGCCACCAGCAGAGGTCGGGGACAGGCTATGACCCAGTACTTC
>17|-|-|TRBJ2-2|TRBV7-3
CASSPQTGTWNTGELFF
TGTGCCAGCAGCCCACAGACAGGTACCTGGAACACCGGGGAGCTGTTTTTT
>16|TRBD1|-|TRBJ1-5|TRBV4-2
CASSQELDRGRQPQHF
TGTGCCAGCAGCCAAGAATTAGACAGGGGGAGACAGCCCCAGCATTTT
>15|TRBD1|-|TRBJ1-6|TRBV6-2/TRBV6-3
CASSQTGQGHSPLHF
TGTGCCAGCAGTCAAACGGGACAGGGCCATTCACCCCTCCACTTT
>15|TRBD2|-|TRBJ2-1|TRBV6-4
CASSEVSGGSNEQFF
TGTGCCAGCAGTGAAGTTAGCGGGGGGTCCAATGAGCAGTTCTTC
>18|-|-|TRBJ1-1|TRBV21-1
CASSKGDRRTEVNTEAFF
TGTGCCAGCAGCAAAGGGGATCGACGGACAGAGGTGAACACTGAAGCTTTCTTT
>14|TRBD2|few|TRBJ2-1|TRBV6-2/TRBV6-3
CASSSGLVVPEQFF
TGTGCCAGCAGTTCGGGACTAGTGGTACCTGAGCAGTTCTTC
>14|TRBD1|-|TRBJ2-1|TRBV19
CATKKDRVSNEQFF
TGTGCCACAAAGAAGGACAGGGTCAGCAATGAGCAGTTCTTC
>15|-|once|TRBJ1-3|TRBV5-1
CASSPEAVERNTIYF
TGCGCCAGCAGCCCGGAGGCGGTCGAACGAAACACCATATATTTT
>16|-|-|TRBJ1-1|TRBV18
CASSPPSRPMNTEAFF
TGTGCCAGCTCACCACCGAGCAGGCCAATGAACACTGAAGCTTTCTTT
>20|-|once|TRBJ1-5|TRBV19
CASSLGLSSPTLYSNQPQHF
TGTGCCAGTAGCCTCGGACTGAGCTCACCGACACTATATAGCAATCAGCCCCAGCATTTT
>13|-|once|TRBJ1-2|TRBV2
CASSDAENYGYTF
TGTGCCAGCAGTGACGCCGAGAACTATGGCTACACCTTC
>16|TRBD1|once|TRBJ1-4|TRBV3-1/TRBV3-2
CASSQARDRPDEKLFF
TGTGCCAGCAGCCAAGCTCGGGACAGGCCTGATGAAAAACTGTTTTTT
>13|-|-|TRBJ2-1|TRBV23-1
CASSQYSQSKQFF
TGCGCCAGCAGTCAATACTCACAGTCCAAGCAATTCTTC
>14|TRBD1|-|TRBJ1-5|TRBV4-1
CASSPPDRDQPQHF
TGCGCCAGCAGCCCACCAGACAGGGATCAGCCCCAGCATTTT
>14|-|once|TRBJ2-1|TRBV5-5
CASSPAGGDNEQFF
TGTGCCAGCAGCCCCGCAGGTGGCGACAATGAGCAGTTCTTC
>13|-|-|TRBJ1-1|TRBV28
CASRGDRVTKAFF
TGTGCCAGCAGGGGAGACCGGGTCACCAAAGCTTTCTTT
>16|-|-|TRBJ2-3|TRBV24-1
CATSDSKGGLFDTQYF
TGTGCCACCAGTGATTCCAAAGGGGGATTGTTTGATACGCAGTATTTT
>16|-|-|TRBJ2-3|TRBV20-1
CSASDFKRRSTDTQYF
TGCAGTGCTAGTGATTTTAAGCGGAGGAGCACAGATACGCAGTATTTT
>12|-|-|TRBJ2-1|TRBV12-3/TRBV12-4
CASSSFRVEQFF
TGTGCCAGCAGTTCTTTTCGGGTAGAGCAGTTCTTC
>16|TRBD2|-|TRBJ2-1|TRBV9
CASSGTLAGGLGEQFF
TGTGCCAGCAGCGGAACCCTAGCGGGGGGCCTGGGTGAGCAGTTCTTC
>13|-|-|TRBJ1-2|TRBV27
CASSLGQGDGYTF
TGTGCCAGCAGTTTAGGGCAGGGTGACGGCTACACCTTC
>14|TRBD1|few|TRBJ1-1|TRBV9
CASSGQGLNTEAFF
TGTGCCAGCAGCGGACAGGGTTTGAACACTGAAGCTTTCTTT
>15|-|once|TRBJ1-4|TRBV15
CATSETGGIGEKLFF
TGTGCCACCAGCGAAACGGGGGGTATCGGTGAAAAACTGTTTTTT
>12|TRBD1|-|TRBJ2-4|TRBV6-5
CATGQGENIQYF
TGTGCCACCGGACAGGGGGAAAACATTCAGTACTTC
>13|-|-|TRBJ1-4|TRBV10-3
CAITDSFNEKLFF
TGTGCCATAACAGACAGTTTTAATGAAAAACTGTTTTTT
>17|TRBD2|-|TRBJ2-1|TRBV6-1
CASSGGYRLAGVNEQFF
TGTGCCAGCAGTGGTGGTTATAGACTAGCGGGGGTGAATGAGCAGTTCTTC
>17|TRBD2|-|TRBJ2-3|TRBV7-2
CASSLEPTSGDTDTQYF
TGTGCCAGCAGCTTAGAACCCACTAGCGGGGACACAGATACGCAGTATTTT
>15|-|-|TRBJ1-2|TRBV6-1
CASSEGRGASYGYTF
TGTGCCAGCAGTGAAGGCAGGGGCGCCTCCTATGGCTACACCTTC
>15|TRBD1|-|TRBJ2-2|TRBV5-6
CASRPGTGDTGELFF
TGTGCCAGCAGGCCCGGGACAGGGGACACCGGGGAGCTGTTTTTT
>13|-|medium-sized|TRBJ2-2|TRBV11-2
CASSLMGAGELFF
TGTGCCAGCAGCTTAATGGGAGCCGGGGAGCTGTTTTTT
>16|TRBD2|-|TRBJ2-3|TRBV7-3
CASSESGGFEPQKQYF
TGTGCCAGCAGCGAGAGCGGGGGCTTCGAGCCCCAGAAGCAGTATTTT
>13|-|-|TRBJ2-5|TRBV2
CASNRDFQETQYF
TGTGCCAGTAATAGGGACTTCCAAGAGACCCAGTACTTC
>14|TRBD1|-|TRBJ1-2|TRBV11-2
CASSPRTGLVGYTF
TGTGCCAGCAGCCCCCGGACAGGACTTGTAGGCTACACCTTC
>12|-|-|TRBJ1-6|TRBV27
CASSRVNSPLHF
TGTGCCAGCAGTCGGGTCAATTCACCCCTCCACTTT
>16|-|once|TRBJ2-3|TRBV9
CASSVEFGGATDTQYF
TGTGCCAGCAGCGTAGAGTTTGGGGGGGCCACAGATACGCAGTATTTT
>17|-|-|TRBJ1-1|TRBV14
CASSHGGQWGVNTEAFF
TGTGCCAGCAGCCATGGCGGACAGTGGGGCGTGAACACTGAAGCTTTCTTT
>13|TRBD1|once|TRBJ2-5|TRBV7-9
CASSPGQGRAQYF
TGTGCCAGCAGTCCCGGACAGGGGCGCGCCCAGTACTTC
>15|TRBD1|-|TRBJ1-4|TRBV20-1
CSASYGTAINEKLFF
TGCAGTGCTAGTTACGGGACAGCAATTAATGAAAAACTGTTTTTT
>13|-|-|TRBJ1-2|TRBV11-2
CASSLDRQDGYTF
TGTGCCAGCAGCTTAGATCGACAGGATGGCTACACCTTC
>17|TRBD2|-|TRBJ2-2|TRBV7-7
CASSLAIGGGASGELFF
TGTGCCAGCAGCTTAGCGATTGGCGGGGGGGCGTCCGGGGAGCTGTTTTTT
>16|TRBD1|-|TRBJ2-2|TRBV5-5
CASTPPGQGDTGELFF
TGTGCCAGCACCCCACCTGGACAGGGGGACACCGGGGAGCTGTTTTTT